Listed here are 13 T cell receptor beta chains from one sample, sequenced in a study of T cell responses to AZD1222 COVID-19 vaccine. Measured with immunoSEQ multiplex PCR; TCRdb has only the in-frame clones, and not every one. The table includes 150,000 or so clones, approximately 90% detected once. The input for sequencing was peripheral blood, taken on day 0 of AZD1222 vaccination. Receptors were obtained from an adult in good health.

This chain's CDR3 is CASGLVKDPGNTIYF. DNA of the CDR3: TGTGCTAGTGGTTTAGTGAAGGACCCAGGAAACACCATATATTTT. The rearrangement links TRBV12-5 to TRBJ1-3; D is unclear. The CDR3 length is 15 residues. Trimming removed 3 bases at V and 4 bases at J, with 13 bases between. Germline loops: CDR1 LGHNT, CDR2 FRNRAP.

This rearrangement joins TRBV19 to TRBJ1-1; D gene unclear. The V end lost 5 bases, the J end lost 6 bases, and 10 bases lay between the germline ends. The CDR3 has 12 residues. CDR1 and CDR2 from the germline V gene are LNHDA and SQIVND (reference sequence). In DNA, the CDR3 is TGTGCCAGTAGTTTCCCAGGCGCTGAAGCTTTCTTT. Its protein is CASSFPGAEAFF.

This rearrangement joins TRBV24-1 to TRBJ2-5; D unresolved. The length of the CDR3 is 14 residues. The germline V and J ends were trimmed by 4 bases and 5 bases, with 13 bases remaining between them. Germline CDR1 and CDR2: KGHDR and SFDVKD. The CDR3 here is CATSEAGPSETQYF. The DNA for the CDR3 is TGTGCCACCAGTGAGGCAGGCCCCTCCGAGACCCAGTACTTC.

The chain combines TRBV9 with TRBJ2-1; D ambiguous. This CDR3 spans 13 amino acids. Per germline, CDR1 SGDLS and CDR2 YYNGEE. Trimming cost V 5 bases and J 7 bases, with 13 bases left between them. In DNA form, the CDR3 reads TGTGCCAGCAGTCGGTCGAGTTTGAATGAGCAGTTCTTC. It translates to CASSRSSLNEQFF.

CDR3 nucleotide sequence: TGTGCCAGCAGTCAGCGGACAGGTGTAGATACGCAGTATTTT. Translated, it gives CASSQRTGVDTQYF. The rearrangement links TRBV6-5 to TRBJ2-3, with 7 bases fitting TRBD1. The germline CDR1 and CDR2 sequences are MNHEY and SVGAGI. Losses at the gene ends were 5 bases for V and 5 bases for J; bases not matched to a gene: 7. CDR3 size: 14 residues.

CDR3 sequence: CASSLLAGGLGTDTQYF. The DNA of the CDR3 is TGTGCCAGCAGCTTGCTAGCGGGAGGCCTAGGCACAGATACGCAGTATTTT. The chain employs TRBV5-4 and TRBJ2-3; 11 bases fit TRBD2. The length of the CDR3 is 17 residues. The V gene's germline CDR1 is SGHNT and CDR2 YYREEE (reference sequence). J lost 1 base, V lost 1 base, and 5 bases had no gene match.

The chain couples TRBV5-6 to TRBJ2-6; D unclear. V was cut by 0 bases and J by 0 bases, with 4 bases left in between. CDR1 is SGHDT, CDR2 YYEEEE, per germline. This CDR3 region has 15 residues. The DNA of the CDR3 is TGTGCCAGCAGCTTGGTGGGCTCTGGGGCCAACGTCCTGACTTTC. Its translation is CASSLVGSGANVLTF. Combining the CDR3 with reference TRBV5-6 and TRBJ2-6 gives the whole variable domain DAGVTQSPTHLIKTRGQQVTLRCSPKSGHDTVSWYQQALGQGPQFIFQYYEEEERQRGNFPDRFSGHQFPNYSSELNVNALLLGDSALYLCASSLVGSGANVLTFGAGSRLTVL.

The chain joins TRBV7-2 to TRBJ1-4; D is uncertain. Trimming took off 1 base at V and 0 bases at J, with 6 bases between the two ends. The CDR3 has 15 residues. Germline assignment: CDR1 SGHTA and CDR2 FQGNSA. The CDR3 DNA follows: TGTGCCAGCAGCTTAGATGGAGCAACTAATGAAAAACTGTTTTTT. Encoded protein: CASSLDGATNEKLFF.

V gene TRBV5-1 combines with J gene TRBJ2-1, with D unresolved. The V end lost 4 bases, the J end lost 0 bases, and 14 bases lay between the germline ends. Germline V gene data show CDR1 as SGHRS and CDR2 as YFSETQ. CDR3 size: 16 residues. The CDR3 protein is CASSPYPEYSYNEQFF. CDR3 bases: TGCGCCAGCAGCCCGTACCCGGAATACTCCTACAATGAGCAGTTCTTC.

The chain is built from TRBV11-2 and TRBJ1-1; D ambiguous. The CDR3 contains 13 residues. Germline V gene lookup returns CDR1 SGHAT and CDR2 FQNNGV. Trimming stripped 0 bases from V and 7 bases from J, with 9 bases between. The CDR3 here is CASSLEEDSEAFF. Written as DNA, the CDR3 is TGTGCCAGCAGCTTAGAGGAGGATAGTGAAGCTTTCTTT. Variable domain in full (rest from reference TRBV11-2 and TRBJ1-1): EAGVAQSPRYKIIEKRQSVAFWCNPISGHATLYWYQQILGQGPKLLIQFQNNGVVDDSQLPKDRFSAERLKGVDSTLKIQPAKLEDSAVYLCASSLEEDSEAFFGQGTRLTVV.

This chain's CDR3 is CATRAGYEQYF. The DNA for the CDR3 is TGTGCCACAAGGGCGGGCTACGAGCAGTACTTC. The chain combines TRBV10-3 with TRBJ2-7, with a possible D match to TRBD2 (5 bases). Trimming took 10 bases from V and 3 from J, leaving 10 bases between them. Germline loops: CDR1 ENHRY, CDR2 SYGVKD. The CDR3 totals 11 residues.

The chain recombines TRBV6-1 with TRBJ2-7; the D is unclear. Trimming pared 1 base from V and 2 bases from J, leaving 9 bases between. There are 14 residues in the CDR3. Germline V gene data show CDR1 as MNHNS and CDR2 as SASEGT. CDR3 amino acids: CASSEGGSTYEQYF. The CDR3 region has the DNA TGTGCCAGCAGTGAAGGAGGTAGCACCTACGAGCAGTACTTC.

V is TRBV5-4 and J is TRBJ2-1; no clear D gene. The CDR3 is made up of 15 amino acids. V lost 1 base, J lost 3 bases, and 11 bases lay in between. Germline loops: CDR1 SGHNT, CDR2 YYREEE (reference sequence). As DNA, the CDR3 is TGTGCCAGCAGCTTGTCCAAGAAAGGCTACAATGAGCAGTTCTTC. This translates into CASSLSKKGYNEQFF.